What follows is one T cell receptor beta chain and its context. Its antigen is not identified. The data were obtained in a study of early T cells in non-severe SARS-CoV-2 infection. Unique molecular identifier tags were affixed to discrete cDNA molecules. TCRdb reanalysed the 5' RACE reads using MiXCR and keeps one entry per CDR3 protein. The sample records tens of thousands of distinct CDR3 sequences, about 6.2% being singletons. Study results and limitations: Matching with VDJdb favored anti-spike CD8 responses (missing private and CD4 specificities).

With 4 bases removed from V and 4 bases from J, the gap between germline ends came to 8 bases. Germline V CDR1 and CDR2: MDHEN, SYDVKM. The CDR3 is made up of 12 amino acids. The sequencing input was whole blood. The rearrangement links TRBV28 to TRBJ2-7; D is unresolved. This TCR was recovered from an adult who was a healthcare worker with PCR-confirmed SARS-CoV-2 infection or an uninfected control (not recorded which). CDR3 nucleotides: TGTGCCAGCAGTTATACCCGATACGAGCAGTACTTC. Translating gives CASSYTRYEQYF.